This entry features one T cell receptor beta chain sequence. The antigen remains unidentified. Arm-PCR of CDR3 regions and iRepertoire HTBI primers were used to build TCR beta libraries. A single record per CDR3 protein comes from TCRdb applying MiXCR to the multiplex PCR reads. Among around 460,000 distinct CDR3 sequences listed, roughly a fifth were seen once. The time point here: persistent/refractory GD, antithyroid drugs over 5 years with positive TRAb. PBMC-extracted RNA yielded the TCR library. The diagnosis of Graves' disease used American Thyroid Association guidelines. With V trimmed by 7 bases and J by 1 base, 4 bases remained unmatched. There are 13 residues in the CDR3. The germline CDR1 and CDR2 sequences are LNHDA and SQIVND (reference sequence). This entry comes from a study of regulatory T cells in long-lasting Graves disease. Whole-study findings and limits: Persistent patients had a count of shared public clonotypes (about 2,700) that exceeded that of new patients (about 870).

This sequence was found in a female donor with Graves disease. Sequenced here: peripheral blood mononuclear cells (PBMCs), sampled when the disease was refractory, from a patient treated with antithyroid drugs. The chain combines TRBV19 with TRBJ2-7; TRBD1 matches at 7 bases. The CDR3 nucleotides read TGTGCCAGTACCCCGGGACAGTCCTACGAGCAGTACTTC. Translated: CASTPGQSYEQYF.